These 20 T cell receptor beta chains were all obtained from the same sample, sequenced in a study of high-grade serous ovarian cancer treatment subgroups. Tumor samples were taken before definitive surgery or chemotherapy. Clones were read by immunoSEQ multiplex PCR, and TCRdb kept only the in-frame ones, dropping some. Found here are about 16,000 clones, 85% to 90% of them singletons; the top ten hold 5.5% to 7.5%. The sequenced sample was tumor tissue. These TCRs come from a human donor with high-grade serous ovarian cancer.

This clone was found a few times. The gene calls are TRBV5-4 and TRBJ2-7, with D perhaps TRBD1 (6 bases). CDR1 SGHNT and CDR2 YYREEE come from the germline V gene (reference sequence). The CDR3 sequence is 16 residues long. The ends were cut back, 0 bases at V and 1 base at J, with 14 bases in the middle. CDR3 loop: CASSLDRGRRSYEQYF. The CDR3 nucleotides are TGTGCCAGCAGCTTGGATAGGGGGAGAAGGTCCTACGAGCAGTACTTC. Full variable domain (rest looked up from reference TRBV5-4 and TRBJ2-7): ETGVTQSPTHLIKTRGQQVTLRCSSQSGHNTVSWYQQALGQGPQFIFQYYREEENGRGNFPPRFSGLQFPNYSSELNVNALELDDSALYLCASSLDRGRRSYEQYFGPGTRLTVT.

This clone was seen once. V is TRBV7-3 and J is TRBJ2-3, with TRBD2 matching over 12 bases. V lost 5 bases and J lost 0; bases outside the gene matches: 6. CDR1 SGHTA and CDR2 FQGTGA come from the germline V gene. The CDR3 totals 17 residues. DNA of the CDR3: TGTGCCAGCAGCATCGGGACTAGCGGGCCGAGCACAGATACGCAGTATTTT. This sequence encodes CASSIGTSGPSTDTQYF.

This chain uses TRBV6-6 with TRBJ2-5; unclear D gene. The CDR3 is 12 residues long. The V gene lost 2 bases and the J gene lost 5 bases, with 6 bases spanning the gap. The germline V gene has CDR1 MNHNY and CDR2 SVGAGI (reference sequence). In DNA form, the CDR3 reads TGTGCCAGCAGTTACCCCAGTGAGACCCAGTACTTC. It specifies CASSYPSETQYF.

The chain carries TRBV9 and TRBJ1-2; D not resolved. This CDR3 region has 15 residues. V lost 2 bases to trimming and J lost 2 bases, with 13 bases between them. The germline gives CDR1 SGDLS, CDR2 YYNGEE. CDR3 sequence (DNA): TGTGCCAGCAGCGTTTTTGAGGACCTCAACTATGGCTACACCTTC. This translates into CASSVFEDLNYGYTF.

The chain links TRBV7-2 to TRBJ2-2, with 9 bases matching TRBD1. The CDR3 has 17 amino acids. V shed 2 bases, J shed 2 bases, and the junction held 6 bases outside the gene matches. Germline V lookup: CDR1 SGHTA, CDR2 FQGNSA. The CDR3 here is CASSLKTGGTNTGELFF. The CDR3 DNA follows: TGTGCCAGCAGCTTAAAGACAGGGGGGACAAACACCGGGGAGCTGTTTTTT.

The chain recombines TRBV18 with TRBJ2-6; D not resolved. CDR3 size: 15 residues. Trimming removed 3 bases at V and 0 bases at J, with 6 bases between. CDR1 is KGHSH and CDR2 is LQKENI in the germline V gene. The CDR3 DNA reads TGTGCCAGCTCACCGAGTGACTCTGGGGCCAACGTCCTGACTTTC. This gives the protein CASSPSDSGANVLTF.

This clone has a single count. The CDR3, as DNA: TGTGCCAGCATGAGAGCCGGGGGCCTGAACACCGGGGAGCTGTTTTTT. It codes for CASMRAGGLNTGELFF. The chain uses TRBV7-2 and TRBJ2-2, with D perhaps given as TRBD1 or TRBD2 (6 bases each). The CDR3 loop spans 16 amino acids. V shed 7 bases and J shed 1 base, with 16 bases lying between them. Germline-derived CDR1 and CDR2 are SGHTA and FQGNSA.

The CDR3 region has the DNA TGTGCCAGCAGCTTAGGACAGTCCTACAATGAGCAGTTCTTC. It is translated as CASSLGQSYNEQFF. This chain links TRBV7-9 with TRBJ2-1; the D gene is possibly TRBD1 (5 bases). This CDR3 is built from 14 residues. V was shortened by 1 base and J by 1 base, with 5 bases between the two germline ends. From germline, CDR1 is SEHNR and CDR2 FQNEAQ (reference sequence).

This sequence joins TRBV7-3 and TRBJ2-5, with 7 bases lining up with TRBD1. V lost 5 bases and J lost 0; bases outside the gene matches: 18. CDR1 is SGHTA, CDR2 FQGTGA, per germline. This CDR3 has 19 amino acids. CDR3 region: CASSPTWDRRGLYQETQYF. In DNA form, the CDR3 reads TGTGCCAGCAGCCCCACGTGGGACAGACGAGGATTATACCAAGAGACCCAGTACTTC.

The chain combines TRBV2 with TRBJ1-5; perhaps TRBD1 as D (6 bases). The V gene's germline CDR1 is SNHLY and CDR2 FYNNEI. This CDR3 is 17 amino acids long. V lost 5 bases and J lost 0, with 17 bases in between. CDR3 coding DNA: TGTGCCAGCAGTTCCGAGGGGGGGCTTAATAGCAATCAGCCCCAGCATTTT. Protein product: CASSSEGGLNSNQPQHF.

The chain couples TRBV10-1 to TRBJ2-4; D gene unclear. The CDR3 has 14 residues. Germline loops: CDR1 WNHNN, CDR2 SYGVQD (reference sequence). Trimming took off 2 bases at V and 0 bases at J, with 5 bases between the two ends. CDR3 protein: CASSESPAKNIQYF. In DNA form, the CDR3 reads TGCGCCAGCAGTGAGAGTCCAGCCAAAAACATTCAGTACTTC.

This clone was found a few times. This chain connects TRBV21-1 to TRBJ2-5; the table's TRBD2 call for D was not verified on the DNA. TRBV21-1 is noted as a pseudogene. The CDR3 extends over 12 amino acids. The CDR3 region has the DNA TGTGCCAGCAGCAAAGCCGGGGAGACCCAGTACTTC. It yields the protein CASSKAGETQYF.

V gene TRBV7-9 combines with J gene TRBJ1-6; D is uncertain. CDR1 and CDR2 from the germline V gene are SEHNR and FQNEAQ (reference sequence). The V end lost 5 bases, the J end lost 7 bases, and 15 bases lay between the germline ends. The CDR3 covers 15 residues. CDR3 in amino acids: CASSHWRAENSPLHF. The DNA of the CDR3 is TGTGCCAGCAGCCACTGGAGGGCAGAGAATTCACCCCTCCACTTT. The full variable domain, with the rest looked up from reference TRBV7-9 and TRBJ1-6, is DTGVSQNPRHKITKRGQNVTFRCDPISEHNRLYWYRQTLGQGPEFLTYFQNEAQLEKSRLLSDRFSAERPKGSFSTLEIQRTEQGDSAMYLCASSHWRAENSPLHFGNGTRLTVT.

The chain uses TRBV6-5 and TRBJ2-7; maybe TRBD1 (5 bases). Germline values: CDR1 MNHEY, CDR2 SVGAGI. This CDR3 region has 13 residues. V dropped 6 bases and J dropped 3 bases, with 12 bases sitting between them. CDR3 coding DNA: TGTGCCAGCAGCTCAACAGGAAACTACGAGCAGTACTTC. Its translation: CASSSTGNYEQYF.

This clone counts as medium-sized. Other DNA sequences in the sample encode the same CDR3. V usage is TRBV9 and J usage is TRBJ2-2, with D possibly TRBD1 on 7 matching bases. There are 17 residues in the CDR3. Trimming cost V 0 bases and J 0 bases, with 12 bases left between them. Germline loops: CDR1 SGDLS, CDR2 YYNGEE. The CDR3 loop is CASSVGRDSPNTGELFF. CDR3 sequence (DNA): TGTGCCAGCAGCGTAGGGAGGGACAGCCCGAACACCGGGGAGCTGTTTTTT. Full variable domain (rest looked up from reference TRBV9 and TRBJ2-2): DSGVTQTPKHLITATGQRVTLRCSPRSGDLSVYWYQQSLDQGLQFLIQYYNGEERAKGNILERFSAQQFPDLHSELNLSSLELGDSALYFCASSVGRDSPNTGELFFGEGSRLTVL.

CDR3 loop: CASRLAGSTGELFF. Written as DNA, the CDR3 is TGCGCCAGCCGACTAGCGGGGTCGACCGGGGAGCTGTTTTTT. The chain recombines TRBV5-1 with TRBJ2-2; 11 bases align to TRBD2. This CDR3 contains 14 residues. The germline CDR1 and CDR2 sequences are SGHRS and YFSETQ. V was pared by 7 bases and J by 5 bases, with 4 bases of the junction left unmatched.

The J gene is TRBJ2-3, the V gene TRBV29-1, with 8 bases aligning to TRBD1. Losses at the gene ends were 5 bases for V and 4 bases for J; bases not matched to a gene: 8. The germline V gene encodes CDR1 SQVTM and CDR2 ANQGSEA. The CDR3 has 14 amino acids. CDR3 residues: CSVLDRVLADTQYF. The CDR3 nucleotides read TGCAGCGTTTTGGACAGGGTGTTAGCAGATACGCAGTATTTT.

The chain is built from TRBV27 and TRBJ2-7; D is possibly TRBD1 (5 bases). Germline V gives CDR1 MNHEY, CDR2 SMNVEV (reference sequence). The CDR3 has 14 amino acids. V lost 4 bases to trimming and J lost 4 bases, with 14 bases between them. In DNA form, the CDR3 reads TGTGCCAGCAGTTCCTCGGACACGTGGTACGAGCAGTACTTC. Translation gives CASSSSDTWYEQYF.

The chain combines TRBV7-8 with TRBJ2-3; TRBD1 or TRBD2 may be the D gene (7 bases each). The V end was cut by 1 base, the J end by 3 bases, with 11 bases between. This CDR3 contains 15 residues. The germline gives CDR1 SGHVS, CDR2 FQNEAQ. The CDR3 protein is CASSLDQGGTDTQYF. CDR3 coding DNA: TGTGCCAGCAGCTTAGATCAGGGGGGGACAGATACGCAGTATTTT.

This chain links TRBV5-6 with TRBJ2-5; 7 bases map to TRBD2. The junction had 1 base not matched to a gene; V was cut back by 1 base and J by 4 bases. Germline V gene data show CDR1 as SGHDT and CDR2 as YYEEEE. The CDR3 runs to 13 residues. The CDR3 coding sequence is TGTGCCAGCAGCTTGTGGGGGGGAGAGACCCAGTACTTC. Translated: CASSLWGGETQYF. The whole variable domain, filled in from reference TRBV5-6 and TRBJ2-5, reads DAGVTQSPTHLIKTRGQQVTLRCSPKSGHDTVSWYQQALGQGPQFIFQYYEEEERQRGNFPDRFSGHQFPNYSSELNVNALLLGDSALYLCASSLWGGETQYFGPGTRLLVL.